One sample yielded the 26 T cell receptor beta chains listed below, sequenced in a study of CD8 T cells in ankylosing spondylitis. In TCRdb, the 5' RACE reads were re-called with MiXCR into one record per CDR3 protein. The sample includes more than 110,000 distinct CDR3 sequences, roughly 8% of them seen just once. Sequenced input: synovial fluid, either unsorted or a sorted T cell fraction (not recorded which). Every receptor here comes from a male donor with ankylosing spondylitis.

This rearrangement joins TRBV9 to TRBJ2-3; D is uncertain. There are 14 residues in the CDR3. Germline V gives CDR1 SGDLS, CDR2 YYNGEE. The V end was cut by 4 bases, the J end by 4 bases, with 13 bases between. The CDR3 is CASSSRPSADTQYF. The CDR3 DNA sequence: TGTGCCAGCAGCTCCCGACCCTCCGCAGATACGCAGTATTTT. The entire variable domain, with the rest obtained from reference TRBV9 and TRBJ2-3, is as follows: DSGVTQTPKHLITATGQRVTLRCSPRSGDLSVYWYQQSLDQGLQFLIQYYNGEERAKGNILERFSAQQFPDLHSELNLSSLELGDSALYFCASSSRPSADTQYFGPGTRLTVL.

This chain uses TRBV7-2 with TRBJ2-2, with no clear D. CDR1 and CDR2 from the germline V gene are SGHTA and FQGNSA. CDR3 length: 14 amino acids. Deletions cut 2 bases from V and 7 bases from J, with 11 bases between. CDR3 amino acids: CASSLLALGGELFF. The DNA of the CDR3 is TGTGCCAGCAGCTTACTCGCCTTAGGCGGGGAGCTGTTTTTT.

The chain couples TRBV18 to TRBJ2-3; D remains ambiguous. The V end was cut by 0 bases, the J end by 9 bases, with 13 bases between. The CDR3 totals 14 residues. Germline-derived CDR1 and CDR2 are KGHSH and LQKENI. The CDR3 DNA sequence: TGTGCCAGCTCACCACCTATCTCGTTGGGAACGCAGTATTTT. It yields the protein CASSPPISLGTQYF.

A note on this clonotype: The junction departs from germline at one end; a sequencing error may be responsible. J is TRBJ1-5 and V is TRBV6-2 or TRBV6-3, with a weak D call TRBD1 (5 bases). Germline V lookup: CDR1 MNHEY, CDR2 SVGEGT. CDR3 size: 15 residues. For the CDR3, the DNA is TGTGCCAGCAGTTACGGGTCGGGGGGGAATCCGCCCCAGCATTTT. Translation gives CASSYGSGGNPPQHF.

There are many counts of this clonotype. The CDR3 DNA sequence: TGTGCCAGCAGGGGGGTAGGGGCCTTACGTTACGAGCAGTACTTC. Its protein product is CASRGVGALRYEQYF. This chain links TRBV6-1 with TRBJ2-7; D may correspond to TRBD1 or TRBD2 (5 bases each). Trimming cost V 6 bases and J 4 bases, with 19 bases left between them. Germline V gene data show CDR1 as MNHNS and CDR2 as SASEGT. This CDR3 has 15 amino acids.

The V gene is TRBV19, the J gene TRBJ2-3; D is perhaps TRBD1 (6 bases). The V end lost 6 bases, the J end lost 5 bases, and 12 bases lay between the germline ends. This CDR3 is built from 13 residues. Germline V gene lookup returns CDR1 LNHDA and CDR2 SQIVND (reference sequence). For the CDR3, the DNA is TGTGCCAGTAGGATACAGGGTGGAGATACGCAGTATTTT. Translation: CASRIQGGDTQYF.

This clonotype was detected ten times or more. This chain connects TRBV6-2 or TRBV6-3 to TRBJ1-1, with TRBD1 matching over 7 bases. V gave up 7 bases and J gave up 4 bases; unmatched junction bases: 15. Looked up from germline, CDR1 is MNHEY and CDR2 is SVGEGT. There are 16 residues in the CDR3. The CDR3 here is CASIPRQGRGSTEAFF. CDR3 sequence (DNA): TGTGCCAGCATTCCCCGACAGGGCCGGGGAAGCACTGAAGCTTTCTTT.

This clonotype was counted ten times or more. The V call is TRBV20-1, the J call TRBJ2-7; possibly TRBD2 for D (5 bases). The CDR3 is 12 amino acids. CDR1 is DFQATT and CDR2 is SNEGSKA in the germline V gene (reference sequence). V was clipped by 2 bases and J by 3 bases, with 8 bases between them. The CDR3 coding sequence is TGCAGTGCTAGAATCCGGGACTACGAGCAGTACTTC. The encoded protein is CSARIRDYEQYF.

This clonotype has a count of ten or more. V usage is TRBV25-1 and J usage is TRBJ1-2; D perhaps matches TRBD1 (5 bases). The CDR3 covers 13 residues. V shed 7 bases and J shed 4 bases, with 13 bases lying between them. Germline CDR1 is MGHDK and CDR2 is SYGVNS. CDR3 residues: CASTAGWGYGYTF. CDR3 in DNA: TGTGCCAGCACTGCAGGGTGGGGCTATGGCTACACCTTC.

The chain couples TRBV7-2 to TRBJ2-3, with TRBD2 matching over 10 bases. CDR1 is SGHTA and CDR2 is FQGNSA in the germline V gene. J gave up 4 bases and V 3 bases, and 4 bases lay outside the gene matches. The CDR3 is 15 amino acids. CDR3 residues: CASSFRLAGADTQYF. The DNA of the CDR3 is TGTGCCAGCAGCTTTAGGCTAGCGGGAGCAGATACGCAGTATTTT.

This clonotype was found many times. The chain couples TRBV20-1 to TRBJ2-5; 10 nucleotides agree with TRBD2. Germline CDR1 is DFQATT and CDR2 is SNEGSKA (reference sequence). The CDR3 loop spans 14 amino acids. The CDR3 DNA follows: TGCAGCTTCGGACTAGCGGATTTTGGAGAGACCCAGTACTTC. Translated: CSFGLADFGETQYF.

This clonotype has a count of ten or more. This sequence joins TRBV9 and TRBJ1-1, with no clear D. The CDR3 totals 14 residues. Trimming cost V 2 bases and J 1 base, with 9 bases left between them. Germline loops: CDR1 SGDLS, CDR2 YYNGEE. CDR3 bases: TGTGCCAGCAGCGTTATGGCACCGAACACTGAAGCTTTCTTT. Translated: CASSVMAPNTEAFF.

This clonotype was observed at least ten times. This chain connects TRBV20-1 to TRBJ2-1; D gene unclear. Trimming removed 5 bases at V and 8 bases at J, with 10 bases between. Germline lookup yields CDR1 DFQATT and CDR2 SNEGSKA (reference sequence). The CDR3 sequence is 11 residues long. For the CDR3, the DNA is TGCAGTGCTGGGGTTGGGCATGAGCAGTTCTTC. Protein product: CSAGVGHEQFF.

The chain carries TRBV7-3 and TRBJ1-2; 7 nucleotides agree with TRBD1. The CDR3 spans 15 residues. V shed 5 bases, J shed 5 bases, and the junction held 11 bases outside the gene matches. Germline assignment: CDR1 SGHTA and CDR2 FQGTGA. As DNA, the CDR3 is TGTGCCAGCAGCCCCGAAGGTGGGACAGCTTATGGCTACACCTTC. Translating gives CASSPEGGTAYGYTF.

The rearrangement links TRBV6-1 to TRBJ1-1; D not resolved. Germline V gives CDR1 MNHNS, CDR2 SASEGT. This CDR3 contains 13 residues. Trimming removed 7 bases at V and 10 bases at J, with 19 bases between. Here the CDR3 reads CASKTGREIRAFF. The CDR3 DNA follows: TGTGCCAGCAAAACGGGCCGGGAAATTAGAGCTTTCTTT.

This clonotype was detected many times. V and J are TRBV14 and TRBJ1-1; perhaps TRBD1 as D (5 bases). The CDR3 is made up of 15 amino acids. The V gene's germline CDR1 is SGHDN and CDR2 FVKESK. V was shortened by 4 bases and J by 2 bases, with 14 bases between the two germline ends. In DNA, the CDR3 is TGTGCCAGCAGCCCCTGGCACAGGCCAAACACTGAAGCTTTCTTT. The encoded protein is CASSPWHRPNTEAFF.

This clonotype came up a few times. The V gene is TRBV5-6, the J gene TRBJ2-3; D is perhaps TRBD1 (6 bases). Trimming took off 2 bases at V and 4 bases at J, with 11 bases between the two ends. CDR3 size: 14 residues. Per the germline V gene, CDR1 is SGHDT and CDR2 is YYEEEE. The CDR3 here is CASSLRGIPDTQYF. The CDR3 DNA follows: TGTGCCAGCAGCTTAAGGGGGATCCCAGATACGCAGTATTTT.

The rearrangement links TRBV4-2 to TRBJ2-1; D may be TRBD1 or TRBD2 (6 bases each). With 2 bases removed from V and 7 bases from J, the gap between germline ends came to 12 bases. The V gene's germline CDR1 is LGHNA and CDR2 YNFKEQ. The CDR3 runs to 14 residues. The DNA of the CDR3 is TGTGCCAGCAGCCAACGCGGGACACAGAATGAGCAGTTCTTC. Translated, it gives CASSQRGTQNEQFF.

In its sample, this clonotype was seen many times. The genes are TRBV20-1 and TRBJ2-5, with D possibly matching TRBD2 (7 bases). Deletions cut 0 bases from V and 5 bases from J, with 16 bases between. This CDR3 region has 15 residues. Germline V CDR1 and CDR2: DFQATT, SNEGSKA (reference sequence). CDR3 residues: CSARDGGGHGETQYF. The CDR3 bases are TGCAGTGCTAGAGACGGCGGGGGCCACGGGGAGACCCAGTACTTC.

This clonotype occurred a few times. V usage is TRBV2 and J usage is TRBJ1-1; no definite D call. The V and J ends lost 6 bases and 1 base respectively, with 12 bases between them. The CDR3 sequence is 14 residues long. Germline CDR1 reads SNHLY; CDR2 reads FYNNEI. The CDR3 region has the DNA TGTGCCAGCAGGTCCAGGACGGGGAACACTGAAGCTTTCTTT. Amino acids: CASRSRTGNTEAFF.

This clonotype occurred many times. The chain employs TRBV4-3 and TRBJ1-4; 8 bases agree with TRBD1. The length of the CDR3 is 18 residues. Germline CDR1 is LGHNA and CDR2 is YSLEER. V lost 0 bases to trimming and J lost 2 bases; unmatched junction nucleotides: 8. The CDR3 protein is CASSQDWQGAATNEKLFF. In DNA, the CDR3 is TGCGCCAGCAGCCAAGATTGGCAGGGGGCCGCGACTAATGAAAAACTGTTTTTT.

This chain uses TRBV6-1 with TRBJ1-1, with D unclear. Deletions cut 8 bases from V and 4 bases from J, with 17 bases between. Germline-derived CDR1 and CDR2 are MNHNS and SASEGT. CDR3 size: 14 residues. The CDR3 DNA reads TGTGCCAGCGCGTTTGGTTGGGAGAGCACTGAAGCTTTCTTT. Its protein product is CASAFGWESTEAFF.

This clonotype was recorded at least ten times. V usage is TRBV2 and J usage is TRBJ2-7; D might be TRBD1 (5 bases). The germline V gene encodes CDR1 SNHLY and CDR2 FYNNEI. V lost 1 base to trimming and J lost 0 bases, with 7 bases between them. This CDR3 is built from 14 residues. The CDR3: CASSEGTGSYEQYF. The DNA of the CDR3 is TGTGCCAGCAGTGAAGGAACAGGCTCCTACGAGCAGTACTTC.

Many counts were recorded for this clonotype. This rearrangement joins TRBV12-3 or TRBV12-4 to TRBJ2-2; the D gene is possibly TRBD2 (6 bases). The V gene lost 7 bases and the J gene lost 5 bases, with 14 bases spanning the gap. This CDR3 has 14 amino acids. CDR3 DNA sequence: TGTGCCAGCACCCTCGGCGGGATGACCGGGGAGCTGTTTTTT. Translated, it gives CASTLGGMTGELFF.

The chain couples TRBV4-2 to TRBJ1-1; a possible D gene is TRBD1 (5 bases). The CDR3 consists of 17 residues. V was shortened by 1 base and J by 3 bases, with 18 bases between the two germline ends. Germline CDR1 and CDR2: LGHNA and YNFKEQ. CDR3 DNA sequence: TGTGCCAGCAGCCAAGCCCAGGGAGGGACGGCGGACACTGAAGCTTTCTTT. This translates into CASSQAQGGTADTEAFF.

In its sample, this clonotype was seen a few times. CDR3 region: CASSFSTGLGQPQHF. The CDR3, as DNA: TGTGCCAGCAGTTTTTCAACAGGGTTGGGTCAGCCCCAGCATTTT. The V call is TRBV11-2, the J call TRBJ1-5; the D gene is possibly TRBD1 (6 bases). Per germline, CDR1 SGHAT and CDR2 FQNNGV. V lost 6 bases and J 6 bases, leaving 18 bases between the germline ends. CDR3 length: 15 amino acids. The whole variable domain, remainder taken from reference TRBV11-2 and TRBJ1-5, is EAGVAQSPRYKIIEKRQSVAFWCNPISGHATLYWYQQILGQGPKLLIQFQNNGVVDDSQLPKDRFSAERLKGVDSTLKIQPAKLEDSAVYLCASSFSTGLGQPQHFGDGTRLSIL.